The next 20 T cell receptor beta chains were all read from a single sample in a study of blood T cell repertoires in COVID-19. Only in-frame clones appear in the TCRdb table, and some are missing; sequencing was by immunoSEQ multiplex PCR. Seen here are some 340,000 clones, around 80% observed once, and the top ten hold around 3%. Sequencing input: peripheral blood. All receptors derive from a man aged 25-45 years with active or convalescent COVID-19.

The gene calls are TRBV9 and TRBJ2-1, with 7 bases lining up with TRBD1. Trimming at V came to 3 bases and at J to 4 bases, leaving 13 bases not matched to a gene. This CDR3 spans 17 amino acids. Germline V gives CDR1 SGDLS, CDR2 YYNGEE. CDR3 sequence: CASSADIPNRGYNEQFF. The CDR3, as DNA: TGTGCCAGCAGCGCGGATATCCCGAACAGGGGTTACAATGAGCAGTTCTTC.

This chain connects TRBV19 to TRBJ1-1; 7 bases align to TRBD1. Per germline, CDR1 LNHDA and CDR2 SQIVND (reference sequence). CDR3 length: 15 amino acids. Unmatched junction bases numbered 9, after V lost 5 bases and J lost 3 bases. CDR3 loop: CASSLRQGRDTEAFF. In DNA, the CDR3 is TGTGCCAGTAGTCTTAGACAGGGACGGGACACTGAAGCTTTCTTT.

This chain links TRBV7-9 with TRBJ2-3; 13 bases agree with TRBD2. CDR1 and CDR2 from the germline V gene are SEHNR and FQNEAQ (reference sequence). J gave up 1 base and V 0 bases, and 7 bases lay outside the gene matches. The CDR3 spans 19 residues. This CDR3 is CASSLATSGGAWGTDTQYF. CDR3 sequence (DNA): TGTGCCAGCAGCTTAGCCACTAGCGGGGGGGCTTGGGGCACAGATACGCAGTATTTT.

CDR3 protein: CASSLAAGNTIYF. DNA of the CDR3: TGTGCCAGCAGCTTGGCGGCTGGAAACACCATATATTTT. The rearrangement joins TRBV11-1 to TRBJ1-3; D gene uncertain. The CDR3 length is 13 residues. V lost 3 bases, J lost 2 bases, and 5 bases lay in between. Looked up from germline, CDR1 is SGHAT and CDR2 is FQDESV (reference sequence).

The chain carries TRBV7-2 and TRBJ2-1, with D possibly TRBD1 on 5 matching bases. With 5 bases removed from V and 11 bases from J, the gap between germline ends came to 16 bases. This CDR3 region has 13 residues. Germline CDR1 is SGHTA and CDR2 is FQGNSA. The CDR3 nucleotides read TGTGCCAGCAGCCTAGGGTTTCAGGGCAAGCAGTTCTTC. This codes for CASSLGFQGKQFF.

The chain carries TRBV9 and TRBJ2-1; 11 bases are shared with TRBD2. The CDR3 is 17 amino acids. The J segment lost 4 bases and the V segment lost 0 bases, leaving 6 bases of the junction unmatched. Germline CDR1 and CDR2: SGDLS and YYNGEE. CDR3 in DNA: TGTGCCAGCAGCGTAGGGGGAGCTAGCGGGAGGTACAATGAGCAGTTCTTC. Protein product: CASSVGGASGRYNEQFF.

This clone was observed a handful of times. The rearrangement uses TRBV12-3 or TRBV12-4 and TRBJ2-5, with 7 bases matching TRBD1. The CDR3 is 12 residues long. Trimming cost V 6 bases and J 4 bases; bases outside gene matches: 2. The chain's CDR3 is CASRTGSETQYF. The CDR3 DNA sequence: TGTGCCAGCAGGACAGGGTCAGAGACCCAGTACTTC.

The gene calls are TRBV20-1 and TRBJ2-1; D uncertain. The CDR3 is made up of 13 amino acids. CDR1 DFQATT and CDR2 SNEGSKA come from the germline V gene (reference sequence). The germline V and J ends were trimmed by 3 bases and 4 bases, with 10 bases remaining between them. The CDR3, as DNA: TGCAGTGCTAGTCTCTCGGGTTACAATGAGCAGTTCTTC. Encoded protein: CSASLSGYNEQFF.

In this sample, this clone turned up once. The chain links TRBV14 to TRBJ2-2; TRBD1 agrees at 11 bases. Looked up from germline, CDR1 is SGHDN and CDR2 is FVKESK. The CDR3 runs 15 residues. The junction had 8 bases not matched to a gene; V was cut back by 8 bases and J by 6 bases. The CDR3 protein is CASQRTGGRPGELFF. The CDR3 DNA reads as TGTGCCAGCCAACGGACAGGGGGCCGTCCCGGGGAGCTGTTTTTT.

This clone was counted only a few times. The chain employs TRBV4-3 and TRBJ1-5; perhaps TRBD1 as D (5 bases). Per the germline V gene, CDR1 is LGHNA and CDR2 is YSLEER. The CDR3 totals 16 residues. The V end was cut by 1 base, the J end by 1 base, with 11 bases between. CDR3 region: CASSQGAGKSNQPQHF. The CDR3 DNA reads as TGCGCCAGCAGCCAAGGGGCAGGGAAGAGCAATCAGCCCCAGCATTTT.

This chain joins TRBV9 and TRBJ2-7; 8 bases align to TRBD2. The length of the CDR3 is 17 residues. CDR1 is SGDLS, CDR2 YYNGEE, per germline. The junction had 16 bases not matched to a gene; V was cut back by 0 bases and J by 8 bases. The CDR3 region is CASSVGRVTSGLRQQYF. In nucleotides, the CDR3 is TGTGCCAGCAGCGTAGGGAGGGTAACTAGCGGTCTAAGACAGCAGTACTTC.

The CDR3 loop is CASMWGTGGATEAFF. The DNA of the CDR3 is TGTGCCAGCATGTGGGGTACAGGGGGTGCCACTGAAGCTTTCTTT. V usage is TRBV11-2 and J usage is TRBJ1-1, with TRBD1 matching over 8 bases. Per the germline V gene, CDR1 is SGHAT and CDR2 is FQNNGV. V lost 7 bases to trimming and J lost 4 bases; unmatched junction nucleotides: 11. This CDR3 region has 15 residues. The full variable domain, completed using reference TRBV11-2 and TRBJ1-1, is EAGVAQSPRYKIIEKRQSVAFWCNPISGHATLYWYQQILGQGPKLLIQFQNNGVVDDSQLPKDRFSAERLKGVDSTLKIQPAKLEDSAVYLCASMWGTGGATEAFFGQGTRLTVV.

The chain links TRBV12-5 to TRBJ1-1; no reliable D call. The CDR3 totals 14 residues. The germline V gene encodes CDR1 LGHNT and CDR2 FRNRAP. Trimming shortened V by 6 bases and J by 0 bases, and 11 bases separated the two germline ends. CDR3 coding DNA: TGTGCTAGTGGACCCCAGTCTTTGAACACTGAAGCTTTCTTT. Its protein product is CASGPQSLNTEAFF. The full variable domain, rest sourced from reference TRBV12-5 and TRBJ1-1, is DARVTQTPRHKVTEMGQEVTMRCQPILGHNTVFWYRQTMMQGLELLAYFRNRAPLDDSGMPKDRFSAEMPDATLATLKIQPSEPRDSAVYFCASGPQSLNTEAFFGQGTRLTVV.

CDR3 protein: CASSVGPPGAYNEQFF. CDR3 sequence (DNA): TGTGCCAGCAGCGTAGGCCCCCCGGGGGCCTACAATGAGCAGTTCTTC. This chain links TRBV9 with TRBJ2-1, with D tentatively TRBD2 (6 bases). Trimming left V 0 bases short and J 2 bases short, with 12 bases between. The CDR3 has 16 amino acids. Germline-derived CDR1 and CDR2 are SGDLS and YYNGEE.

CDR3 loop: CASSLGSQETQYF. In nucleotides, the CDR3 is TGTGCCAGCAGCTTGGGCAGCCAAGAGACCCAGTACTTC. This chain uses TRBV7-2 with TRBJ2-5, with D hard to call. CDR1 SGHTA and CDR2 FQGNSA come from the germline V gene. V was trimmed by 3 bases and J by 1 base, leaving 6 bases between them. This CDR3 spans 13 amino acids.

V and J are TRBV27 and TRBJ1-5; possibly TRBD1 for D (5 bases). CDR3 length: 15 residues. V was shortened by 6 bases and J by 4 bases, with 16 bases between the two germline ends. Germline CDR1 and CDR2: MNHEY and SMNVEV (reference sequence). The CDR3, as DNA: TGTGCCAGCAGCCCCCTGGGGGGGTGGAATCAGCCCCAGCATTTT. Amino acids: CASSPLGGWNQPQHF.

The chain's CDR3 is CASRKPGQGPGELFF. Here the CDR3 DNA reads TGTGCCAGCAGAAAGCCGGGACAGGGCCCCGGGGAGCTGTTTTTT. The gene calls are TRBV11-3 and TRBJ2-2, with 9 bases identical to TRBD1. The CDR3 consists of 15 residues. Germline values: CDR1 SGHNT, CDR2 YENEEA. The J segment lost 6 bases and the V segment lost 6 bases, leaving 8 bases of the junction unmatched.

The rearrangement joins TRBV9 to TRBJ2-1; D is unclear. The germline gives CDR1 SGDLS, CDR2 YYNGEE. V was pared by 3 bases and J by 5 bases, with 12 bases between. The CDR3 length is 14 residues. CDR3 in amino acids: CASSAPWRNNEQFF. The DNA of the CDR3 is TGTGCCAGCAGCGCCCCCTGGCGGAACAATGAGCAGTTCTTC.

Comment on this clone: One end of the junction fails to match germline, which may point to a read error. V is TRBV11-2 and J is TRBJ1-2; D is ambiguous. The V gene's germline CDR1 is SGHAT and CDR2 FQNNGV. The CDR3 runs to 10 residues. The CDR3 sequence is CASSLVDKLF. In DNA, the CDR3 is TGTGCCAGCAGCTTAGTAGACAAGCTCTTC.

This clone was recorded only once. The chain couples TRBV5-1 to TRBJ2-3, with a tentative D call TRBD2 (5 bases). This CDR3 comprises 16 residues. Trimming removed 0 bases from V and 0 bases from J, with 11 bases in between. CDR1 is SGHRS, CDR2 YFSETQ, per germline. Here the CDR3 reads CASSLGRTASTDTQYF. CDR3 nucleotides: TGCGCCAGCAGCTTGGGGAGGACGGCCAGCACAGATACGCAGTATTTT. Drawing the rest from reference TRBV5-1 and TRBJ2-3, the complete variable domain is KAGVTQTPRYLIKTRGQQVTLSCSPISGHRSVSWYQQTPGQGLQFLFEYFSETQRNKGNFPGRFSGRQFSNSRSEMNVSTLELGDSALYLCASSLGRTASTDTQYFGPGTRLTVL.